A selection of T cell receptor beta chains follows, all from one sample in a study of blood T cell repertoires in COVID-19. Using immunoSEQ multiplex PCR, the repertoire was profiled, and TCRdb retains in-frame clones only, with some absent. Among about 140,000 clones listed, about four fifths were seen once. Sequenced: peripheral blood. Receptors were obtained from a man younger than 40 with COVID-19, enrolled during active disease. CDR3s include the opening cysteine and the closing phenylalanine or tryptophan. For some rows the clone size is stated as once, few or many, or as a class when expanded; others skip it.

CDR3 protein: CASSHPRQSSRPSGNTIYF; V gene: TRBV28; clone size: -
CDR3 protein: CASSDGLAGTATQYF; V gene: TRBV5-1; clone size: -
CDR3 protein: CASTTSETGELFF; V gene: TRBV27; clone size: -
CDR3 protein: CASRESDSLNSPLHF; V gene: TRBV2; clone size: -
CDR3 protein: CASSAQWGQGEQYF; V gene: TRBV7-2; clone size: -
CDR3 protein: CASSTRSTYEQYF; V gene: TRBV19; clone size: few
CDR3 protein: CASSIDAGRAFF; V gene: TRBV19; clone size: -
CDR3 protein: CATTPGTGLNSPLHF; V gene: TRBV10-3; clone size: -
CDR3 protein: CASRSYVGADYGYTF; V gene: TRBV5-1; clone size: -
CDR3 protein: CASSRDTHTDTQYF; V gene: TRBV11-3; clone size: -
CDR3 protein: CASSRDRHYEQYF; V gene: TRBV12-3/TRBV12-4; clone size: -
CDR3 protein: CASSLMRVPGDEQFF; V gene: TRBV27; clone size: -
CDR3 protein: CASSWAYQETQYF; V gene: TRBV27; clone size: -
CDR3 protein: CATEVSTPRWETQYF; V gene: TRBV15; clone size: once
CDR3 protein: CASSPGTGGYTEAFF; V gene: TRBV18; clone size: -
CDR3 protein: CATRQGANEQFF; V gene: TRBV10-3; clone size: -
CDR3 protein: CASSSPGQRNNSPLHF; V gene: TRBV6-2/TRBV6-3; clone size: -
CDR3 protein: CASSPRWGGFGEAFF; V gene: TRBV7-8; clone size: -
CDR3 protein: CASSLEYAAQFF; V gene: TRBV5-1; clone size: many
CDR3 protein: CASSPHRGDLPEAFF; V gene: TRBV4-1; clone size: -
CDR3 protein: CASSDYVGEQYF; V gene: TRBV2; clone size: -
CDR3 protein: CASRSTRRSQETQYF; V gene: TRBV27; clone size: -
CDR3 protein: CASSFLENNSPLHF; V gene: TRBV28; clone size: -
CDR3 protein: CASCPGQNYGYTF; V gene: TRBV2; clone size: -
CDR3 protein: CASSLGNLRGYTF; V gene: TRBV11-2; clone size: few
CDR3 protein: CSARGESEAFF; V gene: TRBV20-1; clone size: -
CDR3 protein: CASSTGTSWANEQFF; V gene: TRBV7-2; clone size: -
CDR3 protein: CASRTSGSGRDTQYF; V gene: TRBV6-5; clone size: -
CDR3 protein: CASLGDRDGEQYF; V gene: TRBV28; clone size: -
CDR3 protein: CASRQGIGGELFF; V gene: TRBV27; clone size: -
CDR3 protein: CASRPGGGRYNEQFF; V gene: TRBV7-2; clone size: -
CDR3 protein: CASSHLTENTEAFF; V gene: TRBV6-5; clone size: -
CDR3 protein: CASSQDQSGGTQYF; V gene: TRBV4-1; clone size: -
CDR3 protein: CASSAGGQAYTEAFF; V gene: TRBV2; clone size: few
CDR3 protein: CASSPTGMNTEAFF; V gene: TRBV16; clone size: -
CDR3 protein: CASSLGGLAGLNEQFF; V gene: TRBV7-7; clone size: -
CDR3 protein: CASSASGRGNNYEQYF; V gene: TRBV28; clone size: -
CDR3 protein: CASSLDVANTYNEQFF; V gene: TRBV7-2; clone size: once
CDR3 protein: CASSDPSGPKETQYF; V gene: TRBV6-1; clone size: -
CDR3 protein: CASRSTGVNEKLFF; V gene: TRBV28; clone size: -